This T cell receptor beta chain comes out of a study of blood T cells in healthy people across ages. A second about 6 to 12 cycle PCR used barcoded and J-beta primers. Using its own MiXCR run on the 5' RACE reads, TCRdb lists one record per CDR3 protein. This table holds just under 900,000 distinct CDR3 sequences, 29% found once. V was pared by 0 bases and J by 0 bases, with 23 bases between. Germline loops: CDR1 DFQATT, CDR2 SNEGSKA (reference sequence). There are 19 residues in the CDR3. The rearrangement uses TRBV20-1 and TRBJ1-1; D remains unclear. The TCR originated in a woman older than 75 in good health. The sequencing input was blood. CDR3 sequence reads: CSARDPRARDNILNTEAFF. The CDR3 nucleotides are TGCAGTGCTAGAGATCCCAGAGCGCGAGACAACATTTTGAACACTGAAGCTTTCTTT.